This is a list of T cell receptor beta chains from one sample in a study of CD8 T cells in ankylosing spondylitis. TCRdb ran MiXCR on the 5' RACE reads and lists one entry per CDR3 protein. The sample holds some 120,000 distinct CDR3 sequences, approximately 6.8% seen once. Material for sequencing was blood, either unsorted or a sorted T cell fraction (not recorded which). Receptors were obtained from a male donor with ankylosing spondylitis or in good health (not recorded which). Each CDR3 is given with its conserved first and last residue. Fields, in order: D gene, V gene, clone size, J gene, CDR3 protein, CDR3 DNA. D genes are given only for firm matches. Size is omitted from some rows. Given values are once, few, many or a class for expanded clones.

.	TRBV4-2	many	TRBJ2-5	CASSHQGPQETQYF	TGTGCCAGCAGCCATCAGGGTCCCCAAGAGACCCAGTACTTC
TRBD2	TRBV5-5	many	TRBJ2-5	CASSLELAGALGAQYF	TGTGCCAGCAGCTTGGAACTAGCGGGGGCATTGGGGGCCCAGTACTTC
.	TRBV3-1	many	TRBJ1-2	CASSQDKREDYGYTF	TGTGCCAGCAGCCAAGATAAGAGAGAGGACTATGGCTACACCTTC
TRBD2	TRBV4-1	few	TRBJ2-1	CASSQDPGLVNNEQFF	TGCGCCAGCAGCCAAGACCCGGGACTAGTGAACAATGAGCAGTTCTTC
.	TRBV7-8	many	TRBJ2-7	CASSLINGVGEQYF	TGTGCCAGCAGCTTAATAAACGGGGTGGGGGAGCAGTACTTC
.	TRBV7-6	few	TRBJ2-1	CASSLATSPSSYNEQFF	TGTGCCAGCAGCTTAGCTACTAGCCCGAGCTCCTACAATGAGCAGTTCTTC
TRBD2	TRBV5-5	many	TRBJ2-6	CASSGLGRSGANVLTF	TGTGCCAGCAGCGGACTAGGGCGCTCTGGGGCCAACGTCCTGACTTTC
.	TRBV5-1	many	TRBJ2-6	CASSDASPGANVLTF	TGCGCCAGCAGCGATGCTAGCCCTGGGGCCAACGTCCTGACTTTC
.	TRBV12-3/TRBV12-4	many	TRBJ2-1	CASSSSWGSSSYNEQFF	TGTGCCAGCAGTTCTAGCTGGGGGTCGAGCTCCTACAATGAGCAGTTCTTC
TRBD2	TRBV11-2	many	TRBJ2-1	CASSLGLQPSGSISSYNEQFF	TGTGCCAGCAGCTTAGGTCTCCAGCCTAGCGGGTCTATTAGCTCCTACAATGAGCAGTTCTTC
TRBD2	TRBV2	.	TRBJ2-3	CASSEALAGGTPVADTQYF	TGTGCCAGCAGTGAAGCGCTTGCGGGGGGGACCCCAGTCGCAGATACGCAGTATTTT
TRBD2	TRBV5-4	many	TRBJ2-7	CASSLEGHQGLAGGPIYEQYF	TGTGCCAGCAGCTTGGAAGGCCACCAGGGACTAGCGGGAGGGCCTATCTACGAGCAGTACTTC
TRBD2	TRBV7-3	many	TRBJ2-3	CASSSRLAGGTDTQYF	TGTGCCAGCAGCTCCCGACTAGCGGGGGGTACAGATACGCAGTATTTT
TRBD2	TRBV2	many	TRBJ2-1	CASSRLAGARSSYNEQFF	TGTGCCAGCAGTCGACTAGCGGGGGCTCGTAGCTCCTACAATGAGCAGTTCTTC
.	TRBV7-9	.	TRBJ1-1	CASSHVDVGTEAFF	TGTGCCAGCAGCCACGTGGATGTGGGGACTGAAGCTTTCTTT
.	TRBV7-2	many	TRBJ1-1	CASSLRGQKNTEAFF	TGTGCCAGCAGCTTAAGAGGACAGAAGAACACTGAAGCTTTCTTT
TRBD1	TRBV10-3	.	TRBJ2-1	CATLDRGKDNEQFF	TGTGCCACCCTGGACAGGGGAAAGGACAATGAGCAGTTCTTC
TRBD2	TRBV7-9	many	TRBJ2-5	CASSLAAGAEETQYF	TGTGCCAGCAGCTTAGCAGCGGGAGCGGAGGAGACCCAGTACTTC
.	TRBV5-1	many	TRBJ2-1	CASSPLPTWVNYNEQFF	TGCGCCAGCAGCCCCCTACCAACGTGGGTGAACTACAATGAGCAGTTCTTC
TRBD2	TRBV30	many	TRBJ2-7	CAWRTSGSSYEQYF	TGTGCCTGGAGGACTAGCGGGAGTTCCTACGAGCAGTACTTC
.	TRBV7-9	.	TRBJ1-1	CASSLNTPGSPIAFF	TGTGCCAGCAGCTTAAACACGCCAGGGTCTCCCATTGCTTTCTTT
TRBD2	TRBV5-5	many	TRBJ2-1	CASSSKRENYNEQFF	TGTGCCAGCAGCAGCAAGCGGGAGAACTACAATGAGCAGTTCTTC
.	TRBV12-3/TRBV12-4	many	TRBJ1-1	CASTRGDYDTEAFF	TGTGCCAGTACCCGTGGGGATTATGACACTGAAGCTTTCTTT
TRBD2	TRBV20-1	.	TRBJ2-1	CSARLAGNEQFF	TGCAGTGCTAGGTTAGCGGGGAATGAGCAGTTCTTC
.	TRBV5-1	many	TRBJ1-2	CASSLDPGQNYGYTF	TGCGCCAGCAGCTTGGACCCCGGACAGAACTATGGCTACACCTTC
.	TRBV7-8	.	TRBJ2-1	CASSESAPLSYHEQFF	TGTGCCAGCAGCGAGAGCGCGCCTCTCTCCTACCATGAGCAGTTCTTC
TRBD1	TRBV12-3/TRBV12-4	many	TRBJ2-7	CASSPPDRGHYEQYF	TGTGCCAGCAGTCCCCCGGACAGGGGGCACTACGAGCAGTACTTC
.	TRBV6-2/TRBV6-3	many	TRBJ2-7	CASSPAGTASSYEQYF	TGTGCCAGCAGCCCTGCGGGGACAGCGAGCTCCTACGAGCAGTACTTC
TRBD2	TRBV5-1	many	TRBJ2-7	CASSLAAGGLLSYEQYF	TGCGCCAGCAGCTTGGCCGCGGGGGGCCTCCTCTCCTACGAGCAGTACTTC
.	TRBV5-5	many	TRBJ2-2	CASSTPGNTGELFF	TGTGCCAGCAGCACCCCTGGCAACACCGGGGAGCTGTTTTTT
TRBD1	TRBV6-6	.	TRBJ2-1	CASSRAGGNEQFF	TGTGCCAGCAGCAGGGCAGGGGGAAATGAGCAGTTCTTC
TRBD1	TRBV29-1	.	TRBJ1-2	CSVEKVRGYGYTF	TGCAGCGTTGAAAAGGTCAGGGGGTATGGCTACACCTTC
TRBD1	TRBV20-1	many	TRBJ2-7	CSAIPPGTGAYEQYF	TGCAGTGCTATCCCGCCCGGGACAGGGGCCTACGAGCAGTACTTC
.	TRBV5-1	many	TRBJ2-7	CASSLDGSSGNEQYF	TGCGCCAGCAGCTTGGACGGGAGTTCAGGCAACGAGCAGTACTTC
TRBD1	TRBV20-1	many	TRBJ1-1	CSAPGQPNTEAFF	TGCAGTGCCCCGGGACAGCCGAACACTGAAGCTTTCTTT
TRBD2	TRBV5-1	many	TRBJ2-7	CASSLDVSGRDITYEQYF	TGCGCCAGCAGCTTGGATGTTAGCGGGAGAGACATAACCTACGAGCAGTACTTC
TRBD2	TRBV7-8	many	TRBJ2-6	CASSPGGPSYHVLTF	TGTGCCAGCAGCCCGGGGGGGCCCTCATACCACGTCCTGACTTTC
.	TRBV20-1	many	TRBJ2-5	CSALRAQETQYF	TGCAGTGCTCTGAGAGCACAAGAGACCCAGTACTTC
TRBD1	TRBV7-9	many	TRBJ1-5	CASSLGRGQGGQPQHF	TGTGCCAGCAGCTTAGGCCGGGGACAGGGTGGTCAGCCCCAGCATTTT
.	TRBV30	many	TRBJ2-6	CAWSWARSGANVLTF	TGTGCCTGGAGTTGGGCCCGTTCTGGGGCCAACGTCCTGACTTTC